This T cell receptor beta chain was observed in a study of post-analysis software for immune sequencing data. General study results and limits: Multiple sclerosis was associated with a significant reduction in normalized Chao1 diversity relative to controls.

Incorporated into the TCR beta cDNA libraries were unique molecular identifiers, which served to reduce PCR and sequencing biases. MiXCR was run by TCRdb on the PCR reads, yielding one entry per CDR3 protein. The profile covers roughly 540,000 distinct CDR3 sequences, with approximately 34% appearing a single time and about 6% taken by the ten largest. Concerning this clonotype: The antigen remains unidentified.

What was sequenced was blood. The source is a girl younger than 18 with multiple sclerosis.

CDR3 DNA sequence: TGTGCCAGCAGTTTAGCGGCGGCAGGGGAGGGGTATGGCTACACCTTC. Amino acids: CASSLAAAGEGYGYTF. The chain combines TRBV12-3 or TRBV12-4 with TRBJ1-2, with a tentative D call TRBD1 (6 bases). With 0 bases removed from V and 5 bases from J, the gap between germline ends came to 16 bases. This CDR3 contains 16 residues.